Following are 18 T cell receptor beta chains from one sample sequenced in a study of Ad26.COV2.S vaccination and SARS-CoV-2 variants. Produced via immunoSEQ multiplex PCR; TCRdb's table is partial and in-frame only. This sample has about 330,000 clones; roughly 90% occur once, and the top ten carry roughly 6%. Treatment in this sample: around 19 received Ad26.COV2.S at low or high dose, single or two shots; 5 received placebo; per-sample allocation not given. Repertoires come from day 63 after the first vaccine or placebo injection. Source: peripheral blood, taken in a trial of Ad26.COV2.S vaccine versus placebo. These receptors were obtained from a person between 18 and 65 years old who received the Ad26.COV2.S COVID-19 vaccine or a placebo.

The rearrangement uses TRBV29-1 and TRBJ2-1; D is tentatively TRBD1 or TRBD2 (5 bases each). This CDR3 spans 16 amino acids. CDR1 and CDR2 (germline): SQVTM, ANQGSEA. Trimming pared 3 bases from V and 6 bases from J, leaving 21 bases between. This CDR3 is CSVEVVSWYGANEQFF. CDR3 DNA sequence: TGCAGCGTTGAGGTTGTTAGCTGGTACGGGGCCAATGAGCAGTTCTTC.

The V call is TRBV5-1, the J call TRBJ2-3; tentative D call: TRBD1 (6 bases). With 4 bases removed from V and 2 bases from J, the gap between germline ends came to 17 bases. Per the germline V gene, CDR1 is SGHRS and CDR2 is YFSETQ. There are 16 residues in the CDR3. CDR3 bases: TGCGCCAGCAGCACGGACCGGGACATCGTCACAGATACGCAGTATTTT. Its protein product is CASSTDRDIVTDTQYF.

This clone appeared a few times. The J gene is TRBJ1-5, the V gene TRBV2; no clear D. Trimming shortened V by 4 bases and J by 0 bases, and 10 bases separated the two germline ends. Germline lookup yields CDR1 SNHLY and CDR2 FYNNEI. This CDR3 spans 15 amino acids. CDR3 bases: TGTGCCAGCAGTGCTACAGAAAATAGCAATCAGCCCCAGCATTTT. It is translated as CASSATENSNQPQHF. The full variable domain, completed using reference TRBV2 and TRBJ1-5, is EPEVTQTPSHQVTQMGQEVILRCVPISNHLYFYWYRQILGQKVEFLVSFYNNEISEKSEIFDDQFSVERPDGSNFTLKIRSTKLEDSAMYFCASSATENSNQPQHFGDGTRLSIL.

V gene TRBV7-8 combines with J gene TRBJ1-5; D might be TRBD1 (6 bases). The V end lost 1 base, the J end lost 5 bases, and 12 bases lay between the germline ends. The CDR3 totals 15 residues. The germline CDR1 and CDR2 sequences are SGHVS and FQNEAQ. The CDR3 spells CASSLGTEYYQPQHF. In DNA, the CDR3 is TGTGCCAGCAGCTTAGGGACAGAATATTATCAGCCCCAGCATTTT.

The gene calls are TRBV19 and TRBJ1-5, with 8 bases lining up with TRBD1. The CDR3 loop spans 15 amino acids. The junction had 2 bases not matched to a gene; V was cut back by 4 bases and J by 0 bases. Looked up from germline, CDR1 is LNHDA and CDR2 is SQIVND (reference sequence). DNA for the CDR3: TGTGCCAGTAGTACAGACAGGGGTAGCAATCAGCCCCAGCATTTT. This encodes CASSTDRGSNQPQHF.

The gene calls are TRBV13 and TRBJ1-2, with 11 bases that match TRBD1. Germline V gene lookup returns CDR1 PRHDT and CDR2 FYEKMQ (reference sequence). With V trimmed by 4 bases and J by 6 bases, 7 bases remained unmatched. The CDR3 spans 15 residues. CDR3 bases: TGTGCCAGCAGCTACTCCGGGACAGGGGGTCATGGCTACACCTTC. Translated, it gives CASSYSGTGGHGYTF.

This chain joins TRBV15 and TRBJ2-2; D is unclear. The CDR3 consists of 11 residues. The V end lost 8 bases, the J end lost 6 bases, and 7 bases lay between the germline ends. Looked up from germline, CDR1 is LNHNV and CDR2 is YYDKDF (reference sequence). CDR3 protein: CATGQAGELFF. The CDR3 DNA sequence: TGTGCCACCGGCCAGGCCGGGGAGCTGTTTTTT.

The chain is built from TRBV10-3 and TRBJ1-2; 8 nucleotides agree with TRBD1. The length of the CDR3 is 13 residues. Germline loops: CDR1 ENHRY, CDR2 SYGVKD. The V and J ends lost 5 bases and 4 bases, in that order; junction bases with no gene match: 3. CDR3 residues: CAISKDRGYGYTF. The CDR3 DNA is TGTGCCATCAGTAAAGACAGGGGCTATGGCTACACCTTC.

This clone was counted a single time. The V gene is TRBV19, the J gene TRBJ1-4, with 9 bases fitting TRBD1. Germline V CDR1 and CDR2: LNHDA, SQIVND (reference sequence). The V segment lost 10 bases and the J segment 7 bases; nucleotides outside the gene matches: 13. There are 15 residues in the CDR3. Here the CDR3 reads CATSGADRGGEKLFF. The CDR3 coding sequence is TGTGCCACCTCGGGGGCGGACAGGGGAGGTGAAAAACTGTTTTTT.

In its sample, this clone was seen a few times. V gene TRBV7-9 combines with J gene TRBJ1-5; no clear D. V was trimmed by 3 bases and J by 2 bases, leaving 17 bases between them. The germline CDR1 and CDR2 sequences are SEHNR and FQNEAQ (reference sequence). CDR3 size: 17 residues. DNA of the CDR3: TGTGCCAGCAGCTTTTCGGTCGACGCTTTGGGCAATCAGCCCCAGCATTTT. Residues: CASSFSVDALGNQPQHF.

For the CDR3, the DNA is TGTGCCAGTAGTACCCCGGGACAGGGTCCAGAGACCCAGTACTTC. Translating it yields CASSTPGQGPETQYF. The chain links TRBV19 to TRBJ2-5; 9 bases are shared with TRBD1. The CDR3 extends over 15 amino acids. The V gene end was trimmed by 4 bases and the J gene end by 4 bases; junction bases not matched to a gene: 7. The germline V gene has CDR1 LNHDA and CDR2 SQIVND (reference sequence).

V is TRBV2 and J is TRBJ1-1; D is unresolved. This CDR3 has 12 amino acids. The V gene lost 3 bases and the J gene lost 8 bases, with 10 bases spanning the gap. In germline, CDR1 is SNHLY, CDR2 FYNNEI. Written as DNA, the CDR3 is TGTGCCAGCAGTGATGGTAAGTTAGAAGCTTTCTTT. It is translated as CASSDGKLEAFF.

The CDR3 bases are TGTGCCAGCAGCCGCAGGGGGTCGCAAGAGACCCAGTACTTC. Translation: CASSRRGSQETQYF. The V gene is TRBV7-6, the J gene TRBJ2-5; 7 bases are a match to TRBD1. Germline V gene data show CDR1 as SGHVS and CDR2 as FNYEAQ. Trimming removed 5 bases from V and 2 bases from J; junction bases left unmatched: 5. The CDR3 runs to 14 residues.

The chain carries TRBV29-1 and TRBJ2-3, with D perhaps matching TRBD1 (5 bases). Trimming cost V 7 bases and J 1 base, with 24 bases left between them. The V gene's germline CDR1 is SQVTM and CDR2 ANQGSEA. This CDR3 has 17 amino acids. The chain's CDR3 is CSGYGPGQGRGTDTQYF. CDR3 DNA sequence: TGCAGCGGCTACGGACCGGGTCAGGGTCGAGGCACAGATACGCAGTATTTT.

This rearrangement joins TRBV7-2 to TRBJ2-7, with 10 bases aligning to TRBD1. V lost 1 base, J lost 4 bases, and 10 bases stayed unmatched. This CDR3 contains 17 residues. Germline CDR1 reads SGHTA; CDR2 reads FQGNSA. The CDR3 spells CASSLGNSRQGAYEQYF. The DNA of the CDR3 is TGTGCCAGCAGCTTAGGTAATTCGAGACAGGGGGCTTACGAGCAGTACTTC.

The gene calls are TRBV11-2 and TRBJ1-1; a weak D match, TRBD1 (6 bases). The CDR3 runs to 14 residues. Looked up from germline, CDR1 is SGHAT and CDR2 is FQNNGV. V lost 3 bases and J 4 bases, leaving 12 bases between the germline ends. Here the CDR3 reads CASSFSQGSTEAFF. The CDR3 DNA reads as TGTGCCAGCAGCTTCTCACAGGGAAGCACTGAAGCTTTCTTT.

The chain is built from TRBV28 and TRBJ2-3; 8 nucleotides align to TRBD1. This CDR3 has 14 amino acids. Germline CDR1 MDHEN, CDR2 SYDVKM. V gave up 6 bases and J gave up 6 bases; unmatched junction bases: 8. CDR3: CASRSQGAKDTQYF. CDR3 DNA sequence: TGTGCCAGCAGATCCCAGGGGGCGAAGGATACGCAGTATTTT. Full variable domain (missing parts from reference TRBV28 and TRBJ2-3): DVKVTQSSRYLVKRTGEKVFLECVQDMDHENMFWYRQDPGLGLRLIYFSYDVKMKEKGDIPEGYSVSREKKERFSLILESASTNQTSMYLCASRSQGAKDTQYFGPGTRLTVL.

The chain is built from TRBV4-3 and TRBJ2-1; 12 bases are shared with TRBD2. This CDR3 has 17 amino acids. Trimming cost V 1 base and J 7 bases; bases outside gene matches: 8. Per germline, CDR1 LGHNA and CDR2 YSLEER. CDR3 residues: CASSQGVLAGGPNEQFF. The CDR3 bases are TGCGCCAGCAGCCAAGGGGTTCTAGCGGGAGGGCCGAATGAGCAGTTCTTC.